These 30 T cell receptor beta chains originate from one sample sequenced in a study of blood T cell repertoires in COVID-19. Assay: immunoSEQ multiplex PCR; the TCRdb copy retains only in-frame clones and omits some. This sample carries approximately 190,000 clones, around 83% of them seen once, and the ten largest clones take less than 3.5%. Sequences were obtained from PBMCs or T cells enriched from blood (not recorded which). Receptors were obtained from a young woman who had been exposed to COVID-19.

The J gene is TRBJ2-7, the V gene TRBV7-2; D gene ambiguous. The germline V gene has CDR1 SGHTA and CDR2 FQGNSA. The V end was cut by 5 bases, the J end by 5 bases, with 16 bases between. CDR3 length: 14 amino acids. CDR3 nucleotide sequence: TGTGCCAGCAGCGAATCGGCGGCGGAGAACGAGCAGTACTTC. Amino acid sequence: CASSESAAENEQYF.

The J gene is TRBJ1-6, the V gene TRBV2; tentative D call: TRBD1 (5 bases). Trimming pared 6 bases from V and 8 bases from J, leaving 11 bases between. Germline values: CDR1 SNHLY, CDR2 FYNNEI. The CDR3 has 13 amino acids. The CDR3 loop reads CASRTTEDSPLHF. CDR3 nucleotides: TGTGCCAGCAGGACGACAGAAGATTCACCCCTCCACTTT.

The chain combines TRBV7-9 with TRBJ2-5; D possibly corresponds to TRBD1 (6 bases). CDR3 length: 15 residues. Germline V lookup: CDR1 SEHNR, CDR2 FQNEAQ (reference sequence). The V and J ends lost 3 bases and 5 bases respectively, with 16 bases between them. The CDR3 region is CASSFEHRERETQYF. DNA for the CDR3: TGTGCCAGCAGCTTTGAACACAGGGAGAGGGAGACCCAGTACTTC.

This chain links TRBV4-1 with TRBJ2-5; 11 positions match TRBD2. The CDR3 has 17 residues. V shed 3 bases and J 1 base; nucleotides not matched to a gene: 7. Germline V CDR1 and CDR2: MGHRA, YSYEKL. In DNA form, the CDR3 reads TGCGCCAGCAGCCATTGGGGGACTAGCGGAACCCAAGAGACCCAGTACTTC. Protein sequence: CASSHWGTSGTQETQYF.

In its sample, this clone was seen once. The CDR3: CASRFSTTYYGYTF. Here the CDR3 DNA reads TGCGCCAGCAGGTTCAGTACTACCTACTATGGCTACACCTTC. This rearrangement joins TRBV5-1 to TRBJ1-2; no clear D. The V gene lost 5 bases and the J gene lost 3 bases, with 14 bases spanning the gap. Germline CDR1 and CDR2: SGHRS and YFSETQ. The CDR3 has 14 residues.

V gene TRBV4-3 combines with J gene TRBJ2-3; D perhaps matches TRBD1 (5 bases). CDR1 is LGHNA, CDR2 YSLEER, per germline. This CDR3 contains 13 residues. V dropped 3 bases and J dropped 10 bases, with 14 bases sitting between them. CDR3 in amino acids: CASSQGPPGAQYF. The DNA of the CDR3 is TGCGCCAGCAGCCAGGGGCCGCCTGGGGCGCAGTATTTT.

This sequence joins TRBV7-2 and TRBJ1-6, with D hard to call. V lost 4 bases and J lost 9, with 16 bases in between. The CDR3 loop spans 15 amino acids. Germline V CDR1 and CDR2: SGHTA, FQGNSA. The CDR3 sequence is CASSSAGGSFSPLHF. The DNA of the CDR3 is TGTGCCAGCAGCTCCGCCGGCGGGTCTTTTTCACCCCTCCACTTT.

This clone has only one observation. The V and J genes are TRBV5-6 and TRBJ2-2, with D unclear. From germline, CDR1 is SGHDT and CDR2 YYEEEE. V was trimmed by 6 bases and J by 1 base, leaving 4 bases between them. This CDR3 region has 12 residues. DNA for the CDR3: TGTGCCAGCACCAGGAACACCGGGGAGCTGTTTTTT. The encoded protein is CASTRNTGELFF.

V and J are TRBV14 and TRBJ1-2, with D hard to call. CDR1 and CDR2 (germline): SGHDN, FVKESK. The V end was cut by 5 bases, the J end by 0 bases, with 19 bases between. The CDR3 sequence is 17 residues long. The CDR3 bases are TGTGCCAGCAGCGCCCGCCCGCATACTACTCCTAACTATGGCTACACCTTC. Translation: CASSARPHTTPNYGYTF.

The rearrangement links TRBV5-4 to TRBJ2-7; TRBD2 is a possible D gene (5 bases). The CDR3 loop spans 13 amino acids. Between the trimmed V and J ends, which lost 6 bases and 2 bases, there was a span of 12 bases. Per the germline V gene, CDR1 is SGHNT and CDR2 is YYREEE (reference sequence). CDR3 nucleotide sequence: TGTGCCAGCAACCCCCCCGGGACCTACGAGCAGTACTTC. It translates to CASNPPGTYEQYF.

The chain links TRBV12-5 to TRBJ1-3, with no clear D. Trimming cost V 0 bases and J 5 bases, with 11 bases left between them. From germline, CDR1 is LGHNT and CDR2 FRNRAP. The CDR3 loop spans 15 amino acids. CDR3 sequence reads: CASGLVAGSRNTIYF. The CDR3 DNA reads TGTGCTAGTGGTTTGGTAGCGGGCTCCCGAAACACCATATATTTT. The variable domain in full, with the rest retrieved from reference TRBV12-5 and TRBJ1-3, is DARVTQTPRHKVTEMGQEVTMRCQPILGHNTVFWYRQTMMQGLELLAYFRNRAPLDDSGMPKDRFSAEMPDATLATLKIQPSEPRDSAVYFCASGLVAGSRNTIYFGEGSWLTVV.

This chain uses TRBV6-5 with TRBJ1-2, with 10 bases fitting TRBD1. Germline V gene sequence: CDR1 MNHEY, CDR2 SVGAGI. The CDR3 extends over 13 amino acids. The junction had 4 bases not matched to a gene; V was cut back by 8 bases and J by 4 bases. The CDR3 region is CASARTGGYGYTF. The CDR3 nucleotides are TGTGCCAGCGCCCGGACAGGGGGCTATGGCTACACCTTC.

The chain combines TRBV3-1 (or the pseudogene TRBV3-2) with TRBJ2-1, with 11 bases aligning to TRBD2. The germline CDR1 and CDR2 sequences are LGHDT and YNNKEL (reference sequence). The CDR3 is made up of 14 amino acids. The V and J ends lost 2 bases and 10 bases, in that order; junction bases with no gene match: 4. Here the CDR3 DNA reads TGTGCCAGCAGCCAATCCGGGACTAGCGGAGAGCAGTTCTTC. It translates to CASSQSGTSGEQFF.

V gene TRBV6-1 combines with J gene TRBJ2-6; TRBD1 aligns across 7 bases. The V segment lost 3 bases and the J segment 2 bases; nucleotides outside the gene matches: 4. There are 16 residues in the CDR3. The germline V gene encodes CDR1 MNHNS and CDR2 SASEGT. The CDR3 is CASSDYRGAGANVLTF. For the CDR3, the DNA is TGTGCCAGCAGTGACTACAGGGGAGCTGGGGCCAACGTCCTGACTTTC.

This clone appeared once. V usage is TRBV27 and J usage is TRBJ1-2; 9 bases align to TRBD1. Trimming removed 6 bases from V and 6 bases from J; junction bases left unmatched: 11. Germline V gives CDR1 MNHEY, CDR2 SMNVEV (reference sequence). This CDR3 region has 15 residues. The CDR3 bases are TGTGCCAGCAGGCGAATTTCCGGGACAGGGAATGGCTACACCTTC. As protein: CASRRISGTGNGYTF.

This clone was seen only a few times. V usage is TRBV2 and J usage is TRBJ1-3; unclear D gene. The germline gives CDR1 SNHLY, CDR2 FYNNEI. Trimming left V 6 bases short and J 0 bases short, with 15 bases between. The CDR3 covers 16 residues. For the CDR3, the DNA is TGTGCCAGCAGCCTGCCTCGAGCACCCTCTGGAAACACCATATATTTT. Its translation: CASSLPRAPSGNTIYF.

Only a few counts were recorded for this clone. V gene TRBV4-3 combines with J gene TRBJ2-5; TRBD1 is a possible D gene (6 bases). V was pared by 1 base and J by 3 bases, with 15 bases between. The CDR3 loop spans 16 amino acids. Looked up from germline, CDR1 is LGHNA and CDR2 is YSLEER. The CDR3 coding sequence is TGCGCCAGCAGCCAAGGGACCTTCGCAGGGGAAGAGACCCAGTACTTC. This sequence encodes CASSQGTFAGEETQYF.

This clone has only one observation. This chain links TRBV2 with TRBJ1-2, with TRBD1 as a possible D gene (5 bases). The V gene lost 3 bases and the J gene lost 8 bases, with 10 bases spanning the gap. This CDR3 comprises 12 residues. Germline lookup yields CDR1 SNHLY and CDR2 FYNNEI. The CDR3 protein is CASSDTGRGYTF. The CDR3 DNA reads TGTGCCAGCAGTGACACAGGACGGGGCTACACCTTC. Full variable domain (rest looked up from reference TRBV2 and TRBJ1-2): EPEVTQTPSHQVTQMGQEVILRCVPISNHLYFYWYRQILGQKVEFLVSFYNNEISEKSEIFDDQFSVERPDGSNFTLKIRSTKLEDSAMYFCASSDTGRGYTFGSGTRLTVV.

The chain uses TRBV11-2 and TRBJ1-2; TRBD1 might be the D (5 bases). Germline lookup yields CDR1 SGHAT and CDR2 FQNNGV. CDR3 length equals 15 residues. V was cut by 3 bases and J by 1 base, with 12 bases left in between. DNA for the CDR3: TGTGCCAGCAGCTTTCCCGGGGGGGTTAACTATGGCTACACCTTC. Translation gives CASSFPGGVNYGYTF.

The gene calls are TRBV21-1 and TRBJ1-5; the table calls TRBD1, which could not be checked here. TRBV21-1 constitutes a pseudogene. This CDR3 has 16 residues. DNA for the CDR3: TGTGCCAGCAGTTACTTAGCAACAGGGATGCTTCAGCCCCAGCATTTT. This gives the protein CASSYLATGMLQPQHF.

This sequence joins TRBV4-3 and TRBJ1-5; possible D gene TRBD1, 6 bases. The CDR3 covers 15 residues. Germline CDR1 LGHNA, CDR2 YSLEER. Trimming cost V 0 bases and J 6 bases, with 12 bases left between them. The CDR3 sequence is CASSQDGTMSQPQHF. The DNA of the CDR3 is TGCGCCAGCAGCCAAGACGGGACAATGAGTCAGCCCCAGCATTTT.

The V and J genes are TRBV12-5 and TRBJ2-3, with a weak D call TRBD2 (5 bases). V gave up 5 bases and J gave up 0 bases, with 18 bases separating them. This CDR3 comprises 17 residues. CDR1 and CDR2 from the germline V gene are LGHNT and FRNRAP. CDR3 region: CASGPNLHGVSTDTQYF. CDR3 in DNA: TGTGCTAGTGGTCCAAACCTTCACGGGGTAAGCACAGATACGCAGTATTTT.

The chain couples TRBV6-6 to TRBJ2-1, with D maybe TRBD2 (5 bases). The CDR3 has 16 amino acids. V lost 5 bases to trimming and J lost 0 bases, with 14 bases between them. Germline assignment: CDR1 MNHNY and CDR2 SVGAGI (reference sequence). CDR3 sequence reads: CASSVELGSSYNEQFF. DNA for the CDR3: TGTGCCAGCAGTGTAGAACTAGGCTCCTCCTACAATGAGCAGTTCTTC.

This chain connects TRBV27 to TRBJ1-5; 9 bases match TRBD1. The germline V gene encodes CDR1 MNHEY and CDR2 SMNVEV (reference sequence). This CDR3 region has 16 residues. The J segment lost 3 bases and the V segment lost 4 bases, leaving 7 bases of the junction unmatched. In DNA form, the CDR3 reads TGTGCCAGCAGTTCCGGACAGGGGCCGCTCAATCAGCCCCAGCATTTT. Its translation is CASSSGQGPLNQPQHF.

The gene calls are TRBV25-1 and TRBJ2-7; the match to TRBD1 covers 8 bases. Trimming at V came to 11 bases and at J to 2 bases, leaving 11 bases not matched to a gene. The CDR3 is 14 residues long. Per germline, CDR1 MGHDK and CDR2 SYGVNS. The CDR3 reads CAVRGQGTTYEQYF. For the CDR3, the DNA is TGTGCCGTCAGGGGGCAGGGGACCACCTACGAGCAGTACTTC.

V usage is TRBV27 and J usage is TRBJ2-1, with TRBD2 matching over 11 bases. Unmatched junction bases numbered 3, after V lost 0 bases and J lost 5 bases. CDR3 length equals 16 residues. In germline, CDR1 is MNHEY, CDR2 SMNVEV (reference sequence). CDR3 residues: CASSLSVLAGDNEQFF. CDR3 in DNA: TGTGCCAGCAGTTTATCTGTACTAGCGGGGGACAATGAGCAGTTCTTC.

The chain recombines TRBV7-2 with TRBJ1-4; 7 bases map to TRBD1. Germline V lookup: CDR1 SGHTA, CDR2 FQGNSA. With V trimmed by 7 bases and J by 4 bases, 3 bases remained unmatched. This CDR3 region has 13 residues. CDR3 amino acids: CASNDRVNEKLFF. CDR3 coding DNA: TGTGCCAGCAACGACAGGGTTAATGAAAAACTGTTTTTT.

This CDR3 reads CASSYFRTVADEQYF. CDR3 nucleotides: TGTGCCAGCAGTTACTTCAGGACAGTGGCGGACGAGCAGTACTTC. The rearrangement uses TRBV6-5 and TRBJ2-7; weak D call: TRBD1 (6 bases). Looked up from germline, CDR1 is MNHEY and CDR2 is SVGAGI. Trimming stripped 1 base from V and 5 bases from J, with 15 bases between. The CDR3 loop spans 15 amino acids.

This clone was observed a single time. The chain links TRBV9 to TRBJ1-3; D remains ambiguous. V lost 4 bases and J 4 bases, leaving 18 bases between the germline ends. The CDR3 runs 16 residues. From germline, CDR1 is SGDLS and CDR2 YYNGEE. Here the CDR3 DNA reads TGTGCCAGCAGCCCCATGGGAGGCCCCAAGGGAAACACCATATATTTT. Its protein is CASSPMGGPKGNTIYF.

The chain combines TRBV19 with TRBJ1-5; maybe TRBD1 (5 bases). Germline CDR1 and CDR2: LNHDA and SQIVND (reference sequence). The CDR3 spans 14 residues. V was trimmed by 6 bases and J by 0 bases, leaving 9 bases between them. The DNA for the CDR3 is TGTGCCAGTAGGGCTGACAGTAGCAATCAGCCCCAGCATTTT. Protein sequence: CASRADSSNQPQHF.